The present entry profiles one T cell receptor beta chain with its context. The entry originates in a study of cytomegalovirus exposure and HLA in healthy donors. The assay was immunoSEQ multiplex PCR, and TCRdb's table has in-frame clones only and misses some. This table has 100,000 to 150,000 clones, roughly 95% appearing once. The receptor was derived from a man between 18 and 35 years old in good health and CMV-seronegative. Sequencing was performed on PBMCs.

The CDR3 protein is CASSLRVGTGQGQFF. CDR3 DNA sequence: TGTGCCAGCAGCTTGAGAGTAGGGACAGGGCAAGGGCAGTTCTTC. The rearrangement links TRBV5-8 to TRBJ2-1; 9 bases are shared with TRBD1. Germline lookup yields CDR1 SGHTS and CDR2 YDEGEE. After removal of 1 base from V and 12 bases from J, the junction contained 11 bases not matched to a gene. The CDR3 is 15 residues long.